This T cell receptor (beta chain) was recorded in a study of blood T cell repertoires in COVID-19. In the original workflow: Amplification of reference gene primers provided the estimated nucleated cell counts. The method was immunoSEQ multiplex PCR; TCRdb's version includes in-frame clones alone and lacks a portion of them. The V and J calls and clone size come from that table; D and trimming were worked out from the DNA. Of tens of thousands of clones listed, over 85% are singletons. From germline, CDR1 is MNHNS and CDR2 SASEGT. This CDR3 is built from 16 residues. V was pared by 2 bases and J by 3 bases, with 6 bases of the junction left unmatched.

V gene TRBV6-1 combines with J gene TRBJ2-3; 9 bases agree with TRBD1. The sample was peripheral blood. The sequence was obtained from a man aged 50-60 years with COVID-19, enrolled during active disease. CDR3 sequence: CASSESAGQGTDTQYF. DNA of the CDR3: TGTGCCAGCAGTGAAAGTGCGGGACAGGGAACAGATACGCAGTATTTT.